These 11 T cell receptor beta chains came from one sample sequenced in a study of a mutant IDH1 vaccine in newly diagnosed glioma. For these receptors, no antigen is known. Measured with immunoSEQ multiplex PCR; TCRdb has only the in-frame clones, and not every one. Of over 30,000 clones listed, around 87% are singletons. Described time point: week 47, end of study. Every vaccination contained 300 ug of the mutant IDH1 20-mer peptide and was paired with topical imiquimod. This sample comprised PBMCs, obtained from a glioma patient whose treatment included an IDH1 peptide vaccine. Receptors were obtained from a woman aged 25 to 45 with glioma.

The genes are TRBV10-3 and TRBJ2-5; D may match TRBD1 or TRBD2 (5 bases each). This CDR3 region has 14 residues. V was pared by 7 bases and J by 6 bases, with 18 bases between. Germline V gives CDR1 ENHRY, CDR2 SYGVKD. In nucleotides, the CDR3 is TGTGCCATCACTAGGGACGAGCTCGGACAGACCCAGTACTTC. It yields the protein CAITRDELGQTQYF.

The rearrangement uses TRBV6-5 and TRBJ1-2; D perhaps matches TRBD1 (6 bases). V lost 3 bases and J lost 4, with 15 bases in between. Germline CDR1 MNHEY, CDR2 SVGAGI. The CDR3 extends over 15 amino acids. The CDR3 reads CASSYMGGGGYGYTF. The CDR3 DNA reads TGTGCCAGCAGTTATATGGGAGGGGGGGGCTATGGCTACACCTTC.

The chain uses TRBV6-5 and TRBJ1-6; D remains ambiguous. The length of the CDR3 is 14 residues. The germline gives CDR1 MNHEY, CDR2 SVGAGI. The V end lost 8 bases, the J end lost 5 bases, and 13 bases lay between the germline ends. The CDR3 protein is CASGLSGNNSPLHF. CDR3 nucleotides: TGTGCCAGCGGTCTCAGTGGTAATAATTCACCCCTCCACTTT.

Only one count was recorded for this clone. This sequence joins TRBV5-4 and TRBJ2-5; 15 nucleotides agree with TRBD2. J was trimmed by 2 bases and V by 4 bases; bases with no gene match: 3. The length of the CDR3 is 16 residues. The germline V gene encodes CDR1 SGHNT and CDR2 YYREEE (reference sequence). The CDR3 spells CASSPGTSGGQETQYF. The DNA of the CDR3 is TGTGCCAGCAGCCCTGGGACTAGCGGGGGGCAAGAGACCCAGTACTTC.

This clone is a singleton in its sample. V gene TRBV5-1 combines with J gene TRBJ2-7; maybe TRBD1 (6 bases). Looked up from germline, CDR1 is SGHRS and CDR2 is YFSETQ. Between the trimmed V and J ends, which lost 3 bases and 3 bases, there was a span of 19 bases. This CDR3 is 16 amino acids long. As DNA, the CDR3 is TGCGCCAGCAGCTCGGGGTTTGGGACAACTAACTACGAGCAGTACTTC. This sequence encodes CASSSGFGTTNYEQYF. Variable domain in full (rest from reference TRBV5-1 and TRBJ2-7): KAGVTQTPRYLIKTRGQQVTLSCSPISGHRSVSWYQQTPGQGLQFLFEYFSETQRNKGNFPGRFSGRQFSNSRSEMNVSTLELGDSALYLCASSSGFGTTNYEQYFGPGTRLTVT.

V gene TRBV7-9 combines with J gene TRBJ1-6; perhaps TRBD1 as D (5 bases). V lost 2 bases and J lost 3, with 5 bases in between. The CDR3 runs to 14 residues. CDR1 is SEHNR, CDR2 FQNEAQ, per germline (reference sequence). The CDR3 protein is CASSLTGYNSPLHF. The CDR3 coding sequence is TGTGCCAGCAGCTTAACAGGCTATAATTCACCCCTCCACTTT.

The chain carries TRBV4-3 and TRBJ1-2; TRBD1 matches at 7 bases. The germline gives CDR1 LGHNA, CDR2 YSLEER. The V segment lost 3 bases and the J segment 2 bases; nucleotides outside the gene matches: 3. This CDR3 comprises 14 residues. The CDR3 DNA reads as TGCGCCAGCAGCCAGACAGGGACCAACTATGGCTACACCTTC. It yields the protein CASSQTGTNYGYTF.

The genes are TRBV6-5 and TRBJ1-2, with TRBD1 matching over 8 bases. With V trimmed by 6 bases and J by 1 base, 7 bases remained unmatched. CDR1 and CDR2 from the germline V gene are MNHEY and SVGAGI. The CDR3 is 15 amino acids. The CDR3 reads CASSQQGGGNYGYTF. Here the CDR3 DNA reads TGTGCCAGCAGCCAACAGGGGGGGGGTAACTATGGCTACACCTTC.

The chain employs TRBV30 and TRBJ1-1; D unclear. CDR1 is GTSNPN and CDR2 is SVGIG in the germline V gene (reference sequence). The CDR3 is 12 residues long. V was clipped by 4 bases and J by 0 bases, with 6 bases between them. The chain's CDR3 is CAWTLMNTEAFF. CDR3 sequence (DNA): TGTGCCTGGACCCTGATGAACACTGAAGCTTTCTTT.

The chain carries TRBV30 and TRBJ1-6; maybe TRBD1 (5 bases). CDR3 length equals 18 residues. V was shortened by 3 bases and J by 0 bases, with 18 bases between the two germline ends. Germline V gene sequence: CDR1 GTSNPN, CDR2 SVGIG (reference sequence). The CDR3 here is CAWSPIRGEPSYNSPLHF. CDR3 in DNA: TGTGCCTGGAGCCCCATCCGGGGGGAGCCCTCCTATAATTCACCCCTCCACTTT.

V usage is TRBV7-8 and J usage is TRBJ2-7; TRBD1 is a possible D gene (6 bases). V gave up 4 bases and J gave up 7 bases, with 23 bases separating them. CDR1 and CDR2 from the germline V gene are SGHVS and FQNEAQ. The CDR3 is made up of 16 amino acids. Here the CDR3 reads CASSYRPGAGSGEQYF. In DNA form, the CDR3 reads TGTGCCAGCAGCTACCGTCCAGGGGCCGGATCGGGGGAGCAGTACTTC.